This T cell receptor (beta chain) was identified during a study of beta chain features in type 1 diabetes. This clone appeared a few times. Its antigen is as yet unknown. General observations from the study: Shortening that was moderate but significant affected the TCRB CDR3s of Type 1 diabetes patients in all four CD4+ subsets.

Trimming left V 4 bases short and J 4 bases short, with 11 bases between. The CDR3 is 14 residues long. CDR1 and CDR2 from the germline V gene are SEHNR and FQNEAQ (reference sequence). The sequenced template was cDNA made from the entire isolated RNA. The average output of naive, central memory and regulatory T cell samples was approximately 3.8 million reads. Some clones are missing from TCRdb's copy, which holds only in-frame ones; the method was immunoSEQ multiplex PCR. The table shows some 330,000 clones, with roughly 12% occurring only once. This clonotype originated in a woman aged 18-29 years with type 1 diabetes. Sequencing was performed on naive CD4+ T cells from blood. The genes are TRBV7-9 and TRBJ1-5; D gene uncertain. The CDR3 here is CASSSGNPNQPQHF. The CDR3 DNA reads as TGTGCCAGCAGCTCGGGGAATCCTAATCAGCCCCAGCATTTT.